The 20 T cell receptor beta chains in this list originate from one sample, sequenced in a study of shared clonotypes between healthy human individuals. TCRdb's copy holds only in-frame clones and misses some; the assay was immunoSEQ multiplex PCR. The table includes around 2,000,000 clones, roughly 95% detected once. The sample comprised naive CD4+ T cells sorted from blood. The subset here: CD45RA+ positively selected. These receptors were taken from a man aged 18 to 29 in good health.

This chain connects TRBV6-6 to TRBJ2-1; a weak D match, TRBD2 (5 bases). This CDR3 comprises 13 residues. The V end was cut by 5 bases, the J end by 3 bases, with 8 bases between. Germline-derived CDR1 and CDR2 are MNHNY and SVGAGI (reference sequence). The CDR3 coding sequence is TGTGCCAGCAGTGCGAGGGTCTACAATGAGCAGTTCTTC. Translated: CASSARVYNEQFF.

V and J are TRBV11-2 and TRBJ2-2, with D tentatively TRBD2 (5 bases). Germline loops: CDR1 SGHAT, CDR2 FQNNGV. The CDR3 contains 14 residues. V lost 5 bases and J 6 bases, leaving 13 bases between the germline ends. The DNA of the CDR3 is TGTGCCAGCAGCCCGGCACTAGTCGCCGGGGAGCTGTTTTTT. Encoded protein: CASSPALVAGELFF. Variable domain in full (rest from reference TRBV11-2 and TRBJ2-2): EAGVAQSPRYKIIEKRQSVAFWCNPISGHATLYWYQQILGQGPKLLIQFQNNGVVDDSQLPKDRFSAERLKGVDSTLKIQPAKLEDSAVYLCASSPALVAGELFFGEGSRLTVL.

The CDR3 sequence: CASRLDRDPGNTIYF. The CDR3 DNA follows: TGTGCCAGCAGACTCGACAGGGACCCCGGAAACACCATATATTTT. The chain employs TRBV6-1 and TRBJ1-3; 7 nucleotides agree with TRBD1. The CDR3 runs to 15 residues. In germline, CDR1 is MNHNS, CDR2 SASEGT. Trimming removed 6 bases from V and 4 bases from J; junction bases left unmatched: 9.

CDR3 bases: TGTGCCAGCAGTTTCGGAGGCACAGGGTCAAAAAACATTCAGTACTTC. Translation: CASSFGGTGSKNIQYF. The gene calls are TRBV27 and TRBJ2-4; weak D call: TRBD1 (6 bases). Between the trimmed V and J ends, which lost 3 bases and 4 bases, there was a span of 16 bases. Germline assignment: CDR1 MNHEY and CDR2 SMNVEV (reference sequence). The CDR3 sequence is 16 residues long.

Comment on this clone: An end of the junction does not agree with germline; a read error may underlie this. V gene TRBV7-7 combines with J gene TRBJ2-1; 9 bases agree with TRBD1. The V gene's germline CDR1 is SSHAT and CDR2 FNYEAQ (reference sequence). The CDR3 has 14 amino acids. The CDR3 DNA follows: TGTGCTAGCAGCTCGGGACAGGGCTACAATGAGCAGTTCTTC. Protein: CASSSGQGYNEQFF.

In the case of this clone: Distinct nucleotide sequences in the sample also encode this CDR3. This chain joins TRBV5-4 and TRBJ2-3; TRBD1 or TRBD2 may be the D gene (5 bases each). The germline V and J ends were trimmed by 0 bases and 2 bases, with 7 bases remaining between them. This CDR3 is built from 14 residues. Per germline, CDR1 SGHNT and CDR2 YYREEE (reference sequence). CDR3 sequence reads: CASSLGGNTDTQYF. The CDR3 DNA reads TGTGCCAGCAGCTTGGGGGGGAACACAGATACGCAGTATTTT.

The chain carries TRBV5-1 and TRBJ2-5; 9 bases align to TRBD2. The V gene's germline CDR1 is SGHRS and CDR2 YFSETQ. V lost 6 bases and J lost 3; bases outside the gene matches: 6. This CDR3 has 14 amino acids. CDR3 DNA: TGCGCCAGCACAAGAGCGGGAGGCAAAGAGACCCAGTACTTC. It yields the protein CASTRAGGKETQYF.

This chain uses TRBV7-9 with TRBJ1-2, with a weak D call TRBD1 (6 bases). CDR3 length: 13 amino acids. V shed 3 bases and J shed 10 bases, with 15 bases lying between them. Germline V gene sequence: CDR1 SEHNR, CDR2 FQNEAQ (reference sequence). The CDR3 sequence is CASSFIGRQDYTF. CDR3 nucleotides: TGTGCCAGCAGCTTTATCGGGAGACAGGACTACACCTTC.

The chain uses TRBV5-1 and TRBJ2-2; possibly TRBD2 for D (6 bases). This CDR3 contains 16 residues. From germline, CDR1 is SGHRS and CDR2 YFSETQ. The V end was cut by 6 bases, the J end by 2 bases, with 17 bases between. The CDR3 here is CASTPSSSGNTGELFF. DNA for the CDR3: TGCGCCAGCACCCCCTCGAGTAGCGGCAACACCGGGGAGCTGTTTTTT.

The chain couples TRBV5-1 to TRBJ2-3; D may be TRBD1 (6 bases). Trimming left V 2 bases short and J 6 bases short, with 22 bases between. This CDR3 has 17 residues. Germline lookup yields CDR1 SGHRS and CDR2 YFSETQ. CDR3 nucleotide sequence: TGCGCCAGCAGCTTCCAGTTAGGGGGACAAAGATCCGATACGCAGTATTTT. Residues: CASSFQLGGQRSDTQYF. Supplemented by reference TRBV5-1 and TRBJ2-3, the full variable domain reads KAGVTQTPRYLIKTRGQQVTLSCSPISGHRSVSWYQQTPGQGLQFLFEYFSETQRNKGNFPGRFSGRQFSNSRSEMNVSTLELGDSALYLCASSFQLGGQRSDTQYFGPGTRLTVL.

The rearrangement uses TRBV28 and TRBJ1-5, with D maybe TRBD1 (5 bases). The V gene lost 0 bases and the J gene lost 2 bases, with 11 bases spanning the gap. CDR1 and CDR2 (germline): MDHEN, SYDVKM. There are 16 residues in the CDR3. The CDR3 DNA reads TGTGCCAGCAGTTTATGGACTGCGGGGGGCAATCAGCCCCAGCATTTT. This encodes CASSLWTAGGNQPQHF. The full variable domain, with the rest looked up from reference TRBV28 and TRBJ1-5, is DVKVTQSSRYLVKRTGEKVFLECVQDMDHENMFWYRQDPGLGLRLIYFSYDVKMKEKGDIPEGYSVSREKKERFSLILESASTNQTSMYLCASSLWTAGGNQPQHFGDGTRLSIL.

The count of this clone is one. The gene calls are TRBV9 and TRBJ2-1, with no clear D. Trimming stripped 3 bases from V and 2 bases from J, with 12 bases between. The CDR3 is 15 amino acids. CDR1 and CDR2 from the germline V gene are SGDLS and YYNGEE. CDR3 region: CASSGGLGTYNEQFF. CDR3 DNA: TGTGCCAGCAGCGGAGGCCTGGGAACCTACAATGAGCAGTTCTTC.

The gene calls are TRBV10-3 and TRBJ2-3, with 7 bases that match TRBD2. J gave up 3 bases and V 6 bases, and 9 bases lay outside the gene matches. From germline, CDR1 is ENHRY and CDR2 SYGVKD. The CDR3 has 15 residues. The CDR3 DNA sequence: TGTGCCATCAGGTCCGGGGGGACCGGTACAGATACGCAGTATTTT. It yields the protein CAIRSGGTGTDTQYF.

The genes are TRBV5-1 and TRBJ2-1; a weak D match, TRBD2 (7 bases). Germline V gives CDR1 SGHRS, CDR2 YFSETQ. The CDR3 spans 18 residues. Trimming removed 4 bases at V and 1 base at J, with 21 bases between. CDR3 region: CASSPLGAGVGSYNEQFF. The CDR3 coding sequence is TGCGCCAGCAGCCCGCTGGGGGCGGGAGTAGGGTCCTACAATGAGCAGTTCTTC.

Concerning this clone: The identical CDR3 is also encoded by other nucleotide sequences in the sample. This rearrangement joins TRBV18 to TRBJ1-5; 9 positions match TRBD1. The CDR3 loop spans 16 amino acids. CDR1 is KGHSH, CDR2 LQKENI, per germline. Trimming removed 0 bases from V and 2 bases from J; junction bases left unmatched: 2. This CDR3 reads CASSPPGQGGNQPQHF. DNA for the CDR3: TGTGCCAGCTCACCACCGGGACAGGGTGGCAATCAGCCCCAGCATTTT.

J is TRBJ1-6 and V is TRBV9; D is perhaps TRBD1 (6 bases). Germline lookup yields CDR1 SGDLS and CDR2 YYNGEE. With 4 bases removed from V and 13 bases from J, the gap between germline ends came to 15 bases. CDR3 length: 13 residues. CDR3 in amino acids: CASSLGGWSPLHF. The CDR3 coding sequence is TGTGCCAGCAGCTTAGGGGGGTGGTCCCCCCTCCACTTT.

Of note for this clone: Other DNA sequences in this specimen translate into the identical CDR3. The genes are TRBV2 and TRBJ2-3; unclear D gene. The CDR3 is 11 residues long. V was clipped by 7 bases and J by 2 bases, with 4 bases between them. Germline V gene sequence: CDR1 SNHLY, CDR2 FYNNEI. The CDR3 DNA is TGTGCCAGCACAATCACAGATACGCAGTATTTT. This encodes CASTITDTQYF.

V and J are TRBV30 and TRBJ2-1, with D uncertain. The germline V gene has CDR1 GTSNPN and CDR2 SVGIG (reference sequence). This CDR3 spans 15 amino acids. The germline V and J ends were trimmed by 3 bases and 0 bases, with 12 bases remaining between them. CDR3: CAWRKFETSYNEQFF. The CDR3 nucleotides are TGTGCCTGGAGAAAATTCGAGACCTCCTACAATGAGCAGTTCTTC.

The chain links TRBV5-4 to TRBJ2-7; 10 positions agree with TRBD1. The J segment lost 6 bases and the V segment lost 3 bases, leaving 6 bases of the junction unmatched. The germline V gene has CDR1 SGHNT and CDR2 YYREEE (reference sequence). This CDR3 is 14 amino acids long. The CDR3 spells CASSSGTGVAEQYF. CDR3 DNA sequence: TGTGCCAGCAGCTCAGGGACAGGGGTCGCCGAGCAGTACTTC.

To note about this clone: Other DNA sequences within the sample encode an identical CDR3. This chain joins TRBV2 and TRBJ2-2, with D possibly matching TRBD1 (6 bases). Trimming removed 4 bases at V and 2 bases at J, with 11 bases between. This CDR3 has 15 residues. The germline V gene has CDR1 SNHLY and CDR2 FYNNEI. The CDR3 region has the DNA TGTGCCAGCAGTGGGTACAGGGCTAACACCGGGGAGCTGTTTTTT. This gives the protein CASSGYRANTGELFF.